This section outlines one T cell receptor beta chain sequence together with its context. Its antigen is still unknown. The data are from a study of cytomegalovirus exposure and HLA in healthy donors. Regarding the study as a whole: HLA alleles were associated with 15,000 to 20,000 TCR beta sequences in a later analysis at 0.05 false discovery rate.

The length of the CDR3 is 13 residues. Germline assignment: CDR1 SNHLY and CDR2 FYNNEI. V shed 3 bases, J shed 6 bases, and the junction held 1 base outside the gene matches. The PCR was carried out with 60 Vbeta primers and 13 Jbeta primers. The protocol was immunoSEQ multiplex PCR, while the TCRdb copy is restricted to in-frame clones and leaves out a portion. The data show 77,000 or so clones, and the top ten clones hold about 5%. Sequencing was done on a sample of PBMCs. This TCR derives from a man aged 30 to 39 in good health and CMV-seronegative. The J gene is TRBJ2-5, the V gene TRBV2; TRBD1 matches 10 bases. CDR3 sequence: CASSEGQGQTQYF. The CDR3 DNA reads TGTGCCAGCAGTGAGGGACAGGGGCAGACCCAGTACTTC.